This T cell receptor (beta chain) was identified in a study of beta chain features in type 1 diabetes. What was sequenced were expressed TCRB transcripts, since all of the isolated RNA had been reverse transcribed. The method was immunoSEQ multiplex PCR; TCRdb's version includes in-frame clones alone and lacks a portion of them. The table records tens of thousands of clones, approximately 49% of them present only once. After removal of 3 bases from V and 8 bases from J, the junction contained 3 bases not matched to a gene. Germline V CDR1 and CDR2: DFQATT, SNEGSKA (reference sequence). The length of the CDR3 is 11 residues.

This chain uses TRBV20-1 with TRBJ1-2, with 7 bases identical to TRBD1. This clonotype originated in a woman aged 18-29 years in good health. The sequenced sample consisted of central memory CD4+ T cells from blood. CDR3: CSARTGNGYTF. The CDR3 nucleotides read TGCAGTGCTAGGACAGGGAACGGCTACACCTTC.